A single sample is the source of the 25 T cell receptor beta chains below, sequenced in a study of shared clonotypes between healthy human individuals (dated by TCRdb to about 2020). The library was made by the immunoSEQ multiplex PCR assay. TCRdb retrieved this table from immuneACCESS and kept in-frame rearrangements only. Not all clones are present; in checked studies, unresolved V genes account for under half, and no reason is known for the remainder. This sample lists roughly 660,000 clones; 90% were detected once. The ten largest clones represent approximately 35% of the sample. Sequenced material: memory CD8+ T cells from PBMCs. What this sample's cell subset or site label stands for: CD45RO+ cells pooled with CCR7-negative TemRA cells. Every receptor here comes from a man younger than 35 in good health. Some clones in this sample may be carry-over from other donors' samples.

This rearrangement joins TRBV6-1 to TRBJ1-1; unclear D gene. Germline assignment: CDR1 MNHNS and CDR2 SASEGT. The CDR3 runs to 13 residues. The ends were cut back, 2 bases at V and 6 bases at J, with 10 bases in the middle. CDR3 bases: TGTGCCAGCAGTGAATTTAGCCGGGCTGAAGCTTTCTTT. Its translation: CASSEFSRAEAFF.

This clone was seen just once. The V call is TRBV10-3, the J call TRBJ2-5; D is unresolved. The CDR3 is made up of 14 amino acids. Trimming stripped 7 bases from V and 3 bases from J, with 15 bases between. Germline V gives CDR1 ENHRY, CDR2 SYGVKD. The CDR3 sequence: CAIKGVLEEETQYF. The CDR3 DNA follows: TGTGCCATCAAGGGTGTCTTAGAAGAAGAGACCCAGTACTTC.

This clone has only one observation. The V gene is TRBV6-6, the J gene TRBJ2-7; D is perhaps TRBD2 (6 bases). V was clipped by 2 bases and J by 3 bases, with 17 bases between them. This CDR3 is 16 amino acids long. CDR1 and CDR2 from the germline V gene are MNHNY and SVGAGI (reference sequence). This chain's CDR3 is CASSYGGTNLIYEQYF. The CDR3 bases are TGTGCCAGCAGTTACGGCGGGACGAATCTTATCTACGAGCAGTACTTC.

The rearrangement uses TRBV6-1 and TRBJ1-1; maybe TRBD1 (5 bases). This CDR3 comprises 13 residues. V lost 6 bases, J lost 1 base, and 9 bases lay in between. Germline V lookup: CDR1 MNHNS, CDR2 SASEGT. The DNA of the CDR3 is TGTGCCAGCAGGCCCACAGGGAACACTGAAGCTTTCTTT. Translated, it gives CASRPTGNTEAFF.

The rearrangement uses TRBV2 and TRBJ1-1; 9 positions agree with TRBD1. Germline assignment: CDR1 SNHLY and CDR2 FYNNEI. CDR3 length equals 14 residues. Trimming at V came to 6 bases and at J to 6 bases, leaving 8 bases not matched to a gene. CDR3 amino acids: CASRDRDRVAEAFF. The CDR3 bases are TGTGCCAGCAGGGACCGGGACAGGGTCGCTGAAGCTTTCTTT. The variable domain in full, with the rest retrieved from reference TRBV2 and TRBJ1-1, is EPEVTQTPSHQVTQMGQEVILRCVPISNHLYFYWYRQILGQKVEFLVSFYNNEISEKSEIFDDQFSVERPDGSNFTLKIRSTKLEDSAMYFCASRDRDRVAEAFFGQGTRLTVV.

The chain combines TRBV27 with TRBJ2-5; tentatively, D is TRBD1 or TRBD2 (5 bases each). The CDR3 consists of 14 residues. Germline CDR1 and CDR2: MNHEY and SMNVEV (reference sequence). Trimming cost V 2 bases and J 7 bases, with 14 bases left between them. The CDR3 DNA reads TGTGCCAGCAGTTTAAAGCGGCAGGGTGGGACCCAGTACTTC. Amino acid sequence: CASSLKRQGGTQYF.

The V call is TRBV6-1, the J call TRBJ1-4, with 9 nucleotides matching TRBD1. V gave up 6 bases and J gave up 5 bases; unmatched junction bases: 7. The CDR3 is 15 amino acids. Germline values: CDR1 MNHNS, CDR2 SASEGT. In DNA form, the CDR3 reads TGTGCCAGCAGCCTGCCGGGACAGGGAAATGAAAAACTGTTTTTT. Its translation: CASSLPGQGNEKLFF.

The chain employs TRBV11-2 and TRBJ2-7; either TRBD1 or TRBD2 may supply D (5 bases each). Germline V gene lookup returns CDR1 SGHAT and CDR2 FQNNGV. Trimming removed 5 bases at V and 4 bases at J, with 18 bases between. The CDR3 has 15 residues. The CDR3 region has the DNA TGTGCCAGCAGCCCTTTGGGGGAGTTCCCTTACGAGCAGTACTTC. Protein sequence: CASSPLGEFPYEQYF.

This clone came up once. CDR3 region: CASSLPRGVLSNQPQHF. The DNA for the CDR3 is TGTGCCAGCAGTTTGCCGAGGGGCGTCCTAAGCAATCAGCCCCAGCATTTT. This chain connects TRBV28 to TRBJ1-5; TRBD1 might be the D (5 bases). Germline lookup yields CDR1 MDHEN and CDR2 SYDVKM. CDR3 length equals 17 residues. The V and J ends lost 3 bases and 1 base respectively, with 16 bases between them.

V is TRBV29-1 and J is TRBJ2-2; D is perhaps TRBD1 or TRBD2 (5 bases each). V dropped 3 bases and J dropped 6 bases, with 11 bases sitting between them. The CDR3 has 13 residues. Germline CDR1 and CDR2: SQVTM and ANQGSEA. The CDR3 region is CSVDRGPAGELFF. CDR3 in DNA: TGCAGCGTTGATAGGGGACCCGCCGGGGAGCTGTTTTTT.

The chain carries TRBV28 and TRBJ2-7; D is undetermined. Germline V gene sequence: CDR1 MDHEN, CDR2 SYDVKM. Trimming took 1 base from V and 3 from J, leaving 13 bases between them. This CDR3 contains 15 residues. CDR3 amino acids: CASSLLSGHGYEQYF. CDR3 coding DNA: TGTGCCAGCAGTTTATTGTCGGGCCATGGCTACGAGCAGTACTTC.

The rearrangement uses TRBV7-9 and TRBJ2-1; D gene uncertain. CDR3 length equals 15 residues. Germline V gene lookup returns CDR1 SEHNR and CDR2 FQNEAQ (reference sequence). Trimming left V 1 base short and J 6 bases short, with 13 bases between. The CDR3 nucleotides are TGTGCCAGCAGCTTAGGACCAAATCCCACCAATGAGCAGTTCTTC. As protein: CASSLGPNPTNEQFF.

This chain uses TRBV6-5 with TRBJ2-5; 7 bases are a match to TRBD2. From germline, CDR1 is MNHEY and CDR2 SVGAGI. The ends lost 5 bases at V and 6 bases at J; junction bases unmatched: 9. The CDR3 is 14 amino acids. In nucleotides, the CDR3 is TGTGCCAGCAGTATCTCCTCGGGGGGAAAGACCCAGTACTTC. Translation: CASSISSGGKTQYF.

DNA of the CDR3: TGCGCCAGCTCCCCGGGTCGGCAGACCCTTTCTAACTATGGCTACACCTTC. Protein sequence: CASSPGRQTLSNYGYTF. This chain joins TRBV4-1 and TRBJ1-2; D not resolved. The V end lost 8 bases, the J end lost 0 bases, and 22 bases lay between the germline ends. The V gene's germline CDR1 is MGHRA and CDR2 YSYEKL. The CDR3 has 17 residues.

The chain uses TRBV7-8 and TRBJ2-5, with 8 bases lining up with TRBD2. V lost 2 bases to trimming and J lost 2 bases; unmatched junction nucleotides: 22. The CDR3 extends over 21 amino acids. CDR1 SGHVS and CDR2 FQNEAQ come from the germline V gene. The CDR3 bases are TGTGCCAGCAGCTTATTTCAAGTCCTTAAAGAGGGATCGGGAGGGCAAGAGACCCAGTACTTC. It yields the protein CASSLFQVLKEGSGGQETQYF.

This rearrangement joins TRBV9 to TRBJ2-7; D not certain. The CDR3 contains 13 residues. Trimming took 0 bases from V and 5 from J, leaving 9 bases between them. Germline CDR1 is SGDLS and CDR2 is YYNGEE. The CDR3 bases are TGTGCCAGCAGCGTAGGTCCCAGCAACGAGCAGTACTTC. Translation gives CASSVGPSNEQYF.

The table lists this clone with a few counts. This CDR3 is also generated by other DNA sequences in the sample. CDR3 DNA sequence: TGCAGCGTTGGTGGCGGGAACACTGAAGCTTTCTTT. Amino acid sequence: CSVGGGNTEAFF. This sequence joins TRBV29-1 and TRBJ1-1; D not certain. The CDR3 has 12 residues. Trimming stripped 4 bases from V and 1 base from J, with 7 bases between. Per germline, CDR1 SQVTM and CDR2 ANQGSEA.

The rearrangement joins TRBV21-1 to TRBJ2-3; the table gives TRBD2 as D, unverified against the DNA. TRBV21-1 is an annotated pseudogene. The CDR3 sequence is 15 residues long. For the CDR3, the DNA is TGTGCCAGCAGCAAAGTTCTGGGGAGGACAGATACGCAGTATTTT. Protein sequence: CASSKVLGRTDTQYF.

V and J are TRBV16 and TRBJ1-1; no reliable D call. V dropped 4 bases and J dropped 0 bases, with 12 bases sitting between them. The germline V gene encodes CDR1 KGHSY and CDR2 FQNENV. There are 15 residues in the CDR3. CDR3 sequence: CASSPLAAVNTEAFF. In DNA, the CDR3 is TGTGCCAGCAGCCCCCTCGCCGCCGTGAACACTGAAGCTTTCTTT.

This clone was seen a single time. V and J are TRBV7-9 and TRBJ2-1, with 8 bases matching TRBD2. Germline lookup yields CDR1 SEHNR and CDR2 FQNEAQ (reference sequence). The CDR3 loop spans 15 amino acids. The V segment lost 5 bases and the J segment 5 bases; nucleotides outside the gene matches: 8. CDR3 sequence reads: CASSIRTSPNNEQFF. The CDR3 DNA is TGTGCCAGCAGCATACGGACTAGCCCTAACAATGAGCAGTTCTTC.

The gene calls are TRBV7-9 and TRBJ1-5, with TRBD1 matching over 7 bases. Trimming took 4 bases from V and 7 from J; bases not matched to a gene: 13. Germline V lookup: CDR1 SEHNR, CDR2 FQNEAQ (reference sequence). The CDR3 length is 16 residues. Written as DNA, the CDR3 is TGTGCCAGCAGCTCTCGTGAGGGGACAGCGGAACAGCCCCAGCATTTT. It translates to CASSSREGTAEQPQHF.

The rearrangement links TRBV27 to TRBJ2-5, with a possible D match to TRBD1 (6 bases). This CDR3 contains 15 residues. Germline V gene lookup returns CDR1 MNHEY and CDR2 SMNVEV (reference sequence). V shed 6 bases and J shed 0 bases, with 14 bases lying between them. The CDR3 loop is CASSSRQGYQETQYF. CDR3 sequence (DNA): TGTGCCAGCAGCTCCAGGCAGGGGTACCAAGAGACCCAGTACTTC.

This sequence joins TRBV29-1 and TRBJ2-2; D might be TRBD1 (5 bases). The V gene lost 2 bases and the J gene lost 4 bases, with 14 bases spanning the gap. The germline V gene has CDR1 SQVTM and CDR2 ANQGSEA. CDR3 length: 15 residues. The CDR3 is CSVEMARVATGELFF. In DNA form, the CDR3 reads TGCAGCGTTGAAATGGCCAGGGTGGCCACCGGGGAGCTGTTTTTT.

This clone was detected ten times or more. The chain uses TRBV4-2 and TRBJ2-1; possibly TRBD1 for D (7 bases). The CDR3 has 13 residues. V gave up 1 base and J gave up 10 bases, with 11 bases separating them. CDR1 LGHNA and CDR2 YNFKEQ come from the germline V gene. The CDR3 spells CASSQGDSGEQFF. CDR3 nucleotide sequence: TGTGCCAGCAGCCAAGGGGACAGCGGGGAGCAGTTCTTC.

A few counts support this clone. The V call is TRBV9, the J call TRBJ2-5; a weak D match, TRBD2 (6 bases). The CDR3 loop spans 18 amino acids. Trimming pared 0 bases from V and 1 base from J, leaving 19 bases between. Per the germline V gene, CDR1 is SGDLS and CDR2 is YYNGEE. The chain's CDR3 is CASSVGPKGGISQETQYF. The CDR3 DNA reads as TGTGCCAGCAGCGTAGGCCCAAAGGGCGGGATTAGCCAAGAGACCCAGTACTTC.